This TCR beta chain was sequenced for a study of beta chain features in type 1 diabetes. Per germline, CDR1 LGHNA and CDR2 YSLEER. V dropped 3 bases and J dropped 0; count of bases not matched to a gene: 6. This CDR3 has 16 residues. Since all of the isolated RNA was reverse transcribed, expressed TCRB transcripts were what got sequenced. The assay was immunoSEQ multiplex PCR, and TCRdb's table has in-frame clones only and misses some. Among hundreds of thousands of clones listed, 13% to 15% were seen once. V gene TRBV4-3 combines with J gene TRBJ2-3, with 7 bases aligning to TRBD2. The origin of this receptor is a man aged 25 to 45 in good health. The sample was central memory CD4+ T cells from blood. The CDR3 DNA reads TGCGCCAGCAGCCAGCGGACTAGTGGAAGCACAGATACGCAGTATTTT. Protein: CASSQRTSGSTDTQYF.